This TCR beta chain was found in a study of OX40 agonist ivuxolimab in advanced cancers. Study overall: Of mixed ages from about 20 to 80 and averaging about 65 years, the group was just under 85% male.

V lost 1 base and J lost 4, with 13 bases in between. Germline CDR1 reads SEHNR; CDR2 reads FQNEAQ (reference sequence). This CDR3 contains 15 residues. Sequencing was performed with immunoSEQ multiplex PCR; in TCRdb, only in-frame clones are kept and a portion is missing. The sample has around 76,000 clones, 65% to 90% seen once. This sequence originates from an adult with an advanced solid tumor such as melanoma, head and neck, liver or kidney cancer. This specimen was CD4+ or CD8+ T cells sorted from blood, taken in a trial of the OX40 agonist ivuxolimab. The rearrangement links TRBV7-9 to TRBJ1-2, with a possible D match to TRBD1 (6 bases). CDR3 residues: CASSLDPGATYGYTF. In DNA, the CDR3 is TGTGCCAGCAGCTTAGATCCGGGGGCGACCTATGGCTACACCTTC. Full variable domain (rest looked up from reference TRBV7-9 and TRBJ1-2): DTGVSQNPRHKITKRGQNVTFRCDPISEHNRLYWYRQTLGQGPEFLTYFQNEAQLEKSRLLSDRFSAERPKGSFSTLEIQRTEQGDSAMYLCASSLDPGATYGYTFGSGTRLTVV.